A single sample gave rise to the 5 T cell receptor beta chains below, sequenced in a study of T cell responses to AZD1222 COVID-19 vaccine. Profiled with immunoSEQ multiplex PCR; TCRdb holds only in-frame clones, not every one. Of 100,000 to 150,000 clones detected, 80% to 90% appear once; the ten largest clones hold about 1.6%. The sequenced sample was peripheral blood, obtained on day 0 of AZD1222 vaccination. All receptors derive from an adult in good health.

The rearrangement links TRBV27 to TRBJ2-1, with 8 bases identical to TRBD1. The CDR3 contains 16 residues. Germline assignment: CDR1 MNHEY and CDR2 SMNVEV (reference sequence). V shed 4 bases and J 0 bases; nucleotides not matched to a gene: 5. CDR3 in amino acids: CASSSTGASSYNEQFF. CDR3 coding DNA: TGTGCCAGCAGTTCGACAGGGGCAAGCTCCTACAATGAGCAGTTCTTC.

The chain links TRBV13 to TRBJ1-1; D is undetermined. With 0 bases removed from V and 4 bases from J, the gap between germline ends came to 9 bases. The CDR3 runs to 14 residues. CDR1 and CDR2 (germline): PRHDT, FYEKMQ (reference sequence). CDR3 nucleotide sequence: TGTGCCAGCAGCTTAGGGCGTCGGTTCACTGAAGCTTTCTTT. This gives the protein CASSLGRRFTEAFF.

The rearrangement links TRBV5-1 to TRBJ2-3, with 8 nucleotides matching TRBD1. The CDR3 length is 16 residues. After removal of 2 bases from V and 3 bases from J, the junction contained 8 bases not matched to a gene. Germline V gene lookup returns CDR1 SGHRS and CDR2 YFSETQ. The CDR3 spells CASSLGSTGGTDTQYF. CDR3 nucleotides: TGCGCCAGCAGCTTAGGATCAACAGGGGGGACAGATACGCAGTATTTT.

The chain recombines TRBV6-1 with TRBJ1-5; TRBD1 aligns across 7 bases. This CDR3 is 16 amino acids long. Germline V gene sequence: CDR1 MNHNS, CDR2 SASEGT. V was pared by 3 bases and J by 6 bases, with 11 bases of the junction left unmatched. The CDR3: CASSDPRTGPIQPQHF. The CDR3 region has the DNA TGTGCCAGCAGTGATCCTCGGACAGGCCCGATTCAGCCCCAGCATTTT.

This clone has only a few counts. The rearrangement links TRBV19 to TRBJ1-2; perhaps TRBD1 as D (6 bases). Germline assignment: CDR1 LNHDA and CDR2 SQIVND (reference sequence). CDR3 length: 12 amino acids. With 8 bases removed from V and 5 bases from J, the gap between germline ends came to 12 bases. CDR3: CASSNREYGYTF. CDR3 nucleotides: TGTGCCAGTTCCAACAGGGAATATGGCTACACCTTC.